These T cell receptor beta chains were read from a single sample in a study of CD8+ T cells in alopecia areata. Assay: immunoSEQ multiplex PCR; the TCRdb copy retains only in-frame clones and omits some. The sample records about 110,000 clones, almost 60% being singletons. Sequenced sample: CD8+ T cells sorted from blood. Receptors were obtained from a human donor in good health. The CDR3 runs from the conserved cysteine through the conserved F or W. D genes are given only for firm matches. Not all rows give a size; the values are once, few, many and, for expanded clones, a class.

13 few TRBJ1-1 TRBV7-9 - CASSLGRRSEAFF TGTGCCAGCAGCTTAGGACGGAGATCGGAAGCTTTCTTT
17 - TRBJ1-1 TRBV4-1 TRBD1 CASSQWSTGAGNTEAFF TGCGCCAGCAGCCAATGGTCCACAGGGGCGGGGAACACTGAAGCTTTCTTT
16 once TRBJ2-3 TRBV4-3 - CASSQEQFEITDTQYF TGCGCCAGCAGCCAAGAGCAGTTCGAGATCACAGATACGCAGTATTTT
14 few TRBJ2-1 TRBV5-6 - CASSPGDLYNEQFF TGTGCCAGCAGCCCGGGGGATTTATACAATGAGCAGTTCTTC
14 - TRBJ1-1 TRBV5-6 - CASSLWGYNTEAFF TGTGCCAGCAGCTTGTGGGGATATAACACTGAAGCTTTCTTT
14 - TRBJ2-7 TRBV9 TRBD1 CASSVGTGDLEQYF TGTGCCAGCAGCGTAGGGACAGGGGATCTCGAGCAGTACTTC
15 - TRBJ2-2 TRBV7-9 - CASSLVSTATGELFF TGTGCCAGCAGCTTAGTTTCGACAGCAACCGGGGAGCTGTTTTTT
17 - TRBJ2-1 TRBV7-6 TRBD2 CASSLTSGGPRYNEQFF TGTGCCAGCAGCCTCACTAGCGGGGGGCCAAGATACAATGAGCAGTTCTTC
16 few TRBJ1-2 TRBV4-2 - CASSYPRDQHGSGYTF TGTGCCAGCAGCTACCCCCGGGACCAACACGGCAGTGGCTACACCTTC
17 - TRBJ2-7 TRBV2 TRBD1 CASSSDLPGTGPYEQYF TGTGCCAGCAGCAGTGATTTACCCGGGACAGGACCCTACGAGCAGTACTTC
14 - TRBJ2-5 TRBV9 - CASSVDREGETQYF TGTGCCAGCAGCGTAGACAGGGAGGGGGAGACCCAGTACTTC
15 - TRBJ2-7 TRBV5-1 - CASTVAQGGAYEQYF TGCGCCAGCACCGTGGCTCAGGGGGGAGCCTACGAGCAGTACTTC
13 - TRBJ1-2 TRBV19 - CASSMGPNYGYTF TGTGCCAGTAGTATGGGGCCTAACTATGGCTACACCTTC
15 - TRBJ2-5 TRBV11-2 TRBD2 CASSFDGGDQETQYF TGTGCCAGCAGCTTTGACGGGGGGGACCAAGAGACCCAGTACTTC
15 many TRBJ2-5 TRBV6-1 TRBD2 CATGLAGGYQETQYF TGTGCCACCGGACTAGCGGGGGGGTACCAAGAGACCCAGTACTTC
22 once TRBJ1-2 TRBV13 - CASSLEAFLAGLRDPANYGYTF TGTGCCAGCAGCTTAGAAGCTTTCTTGGCGGGCCTACGGGACCCTGCTAACTATGGCTACACCTTC
16 few TRBJ1-5 TRBV5-6 - CASSLGVGGWNQPQHF TGTGCCAGCAGCTTGGGTGTGGGGGGTTGGAATCAGCCCCAGCATTTT
16 few TRBJ2-2 TRBV13 TRBD2 CASSSTSGGPVGELFF TGTGCCAGCAGCTCGACTAGCGGGGGGCCTGTCGGGGAGCTGTTTTTT
10 medium-sized TRBJ2-1 TRBV6-1 - CASSGVREFF TGTGCCAGCAGCGGTGTAAGGGAGTTCTTC
15 - TRBJ2-3 TRBV28 TRBD2 CASSLYSGGTDTQYF TGTGCCAGCAGTTTATATAGCGGGGGCACAGATACGCAGTATTTT
15 - TRBJ2-3 TRBV4-1 - CASSPSVYYTDTQYF TGCGCCAGCAGCCCAAGCGTCTACTACACAGATACGCAGTATTTT
17 few TRBJ2-2 TRBV28 TRBD2 CATDGTSGGPNTGELFF TGTGCCACCGATGGGACTAGCGGGGGGCCCAACACCGGGGAGCTGTTTTTT
14 - TRBJ2-3 TRBV5-6 TRBD2 CASSLGTSIDTQYF TGTGCCAGCAGCTTGGGGACTAGTATTGATACGCAGTATTTT
16 - TRBJ1-1 TRBV5-6 - CASSSTGIFLEGEAFF TGTGCCAGCAGCTCAACCGGGATTTTCCTGGAGGGGGAAGCTTTCTTT
17 - TRBJ2-3 TRBV13 - CASRQQGLPLLTDTQYF TGTGCCAGCAGGCAACAGGGACTACCACTCCTCACAGATACGCAGTATTTT
14 once TRBJ2-5 TRBV19 - CASSTASGFRTQYF TGTGCCAGTAGTACCGCATCAGGGTTCCGGACCCAGTACTTC
12 - TRBJ2-7 TRBV2 - CASGGSSYEQYF TGTGCCAGCGGGGGGAGCTCCTACGAGCAGTACTTC
15 - TRBJ1-1 TRBV7-2 - CASSLGIGGNTEAFF TGTGCCAGCAGCTTAGGAATAGGGGGGAACACTGAAGCTTTCTTT
14 - TRBJ2-1 TRBV7-9 - CASSFHGAYNEQFF TGTGCCAGCAGCTTTCACGGGGCCTACAATGAGCAGTTCTTC
16 - TRBJ2-2 TRBV13 - CASSFGGLRNTGELFF TGTGCCAGCAGCTTTGGGGGGCTTCGAAACACCGGGGAGCTGTTTTTT
16 - TRBJ2-7 TRBV12-5 TRBD1 CASGLPGQGFPYEQYF TGTGCTAGTGGTTTGCCGGGACAGGGGTTTCCCTACGAGCAGTACTTC
14 - TRBJ1-4 TRBV7-9 - CASSFAGYSEKLFF TGTGCCAGCAGCTTTGCGGGGTATTCGGAAAAACTGTTTTTT
13 - TRBJ2-7 TRBV6-6 TRBD2 CASGGGAYYEQYF TGTGCCAGCGGCGGGGGGGCTTACTACGAGCAGTACTTC
13 - TRBJ1-2 TRBV27 - CASSQKGVWGYTF TGTGCCAGCAGTCAAAAAGGGGTCTGGGGCTACACCTTC
15 few TRBJ2-2 TRBV6-4 TRBD1 CASSETGGAAGELFF TGTGCCAGCAGTGAAACAGGGGGCGCGGCCGGGGAGCTGTTTTTT
14 - TRBJ2-1 TRBV29-1 TRBD2 CSVETSGGRNEQFF TGCAGCGTTGAGACTAGCGGGGGCAGGAATGAGCAGTTCTTC
14 - TRBJ1-6 TRBV28 - CASSFLLRASPLHF TGTGCCAGCAGTTTTTTGCTTCGGGCTTCACCCCTCCACTTT
15 - TRBJ2-1 TRBV5-1 TRBD1 CASSQDRGPGNEQFF TGCGCCAGCAGCCAGGACAGGGGGCCGGGCAATGAGCAGTTCTTC
15 - TRBJ2-3 TRBV2 - CASSVPGTSTDTQYF TGTGCCAGCAGTGTACCAGGAACCTCCACAGATACGCAGTATTTT
15 - TRBJ1-6 TRBV10-3 TRBD1 CAIMEGQGGDSPLHF TGTGCCATCATGGAGGGACAGGGTGGTGATTCACCCCTCCACTTT
14 - TRBJ2-7 TRBV27 TRBD1 CASNPQGAGYEQYF TGTGCCAGCAACCCCCAGGGGGCAGGGTACGAGCAGTACTTC
13 - TRBJ2-3 TRBV6-4 - CASSDRETDTQYF TGTGCCAGCAGTGACAGGGAGACAGATACGCAGTATTTT
11 - TRBJ2-7 TRBV19 - CASSMGYEQYF TGTGCCAGTAGTATGGGTTACGAGCAGTACTTC
13 - TRBJ1-1 TRBV11-2 - CASSLPGNTEAFF TGTGCCAGCAGCTTACCCGGGAACACTGAAGCTTTCTTT
13 few TRBJ2-1 TRBV7-2 - CASSFPPGDEQFF TGTGCCAGCAGCTTTCCGCCGGGGGATGAGCAGTTCTTC
15 - TRBJ2-1 TRBV7-9 TRBD1 CASSLPGQENNEQFF TGTGCCAGCAGCTTACCGGGACAGGAAAACAATGAGCAGTTCTTC